This T cell receptor (beta chain) was sequenced for a study of tumor-infiltrating lymphocytes in localized non-small cell lung cancer. Study results and caveats: Only some patients had TCR sequencing, depending on available tissue.

The data were produced by immunoSEQ multiplex PCR, yet TCRdb's version contains in-frame clones alone and is incomplete. This table has roughly 8,500 clones, around 81% appearing once. Turning to this clone: Its antigen remains unidentified.

The CDR3 consists of 14 residues. In germline, CDR1 is SEHNR, CDR2 FQNEAQ (reference sequence). The trim removed 2 bases at V and 3 bases at J, leaving 2 bases unmatched. The clonotype originates from a human donor with non-small cell lung cancer. V gene TRBV7-9 combines with J gene TRBJ2-5, with 8 bases matching TRBD1. The source material was uninvolved lung tissue not adjacent to the tumor. The CDR3 here is CASSLTQGEETQYF. The CDR3 DNA follows: TGTGCCAGCAGCTTAACACAGGGGGAAGAGACCCAGTACTTC.